The 7 T cell receptor beta chains presented below share a single source sample, sequenced in a study of OX40 agonist ivuxolimab in advanced cancers. Profiled with immunoSEQ multiplex PCR; TCRdb holds only in-frame clones, not every one. This table has 30,000 to 45,000 clones, more than 60% appearing once. Sequenced material: CD4+ or CD8+ T cells sorted from blood, taken in a trial of the OX40 agonist ivuxolimab. Receptor source: an adult with an advanced solid tumor such as melanoma, head and neck, liver or kidney cancer.

This clone was observed a single time. The chain employs TRBV5-1 and TRBJ1-4; a possible D gene is TRBD1 (6 bases). The CDR3 sequence is 14 residues long. The V gene lost 4 bases and the J gene lost 4 bases, with 11 bases spanning the gap. CDR1 is SGHRS, CDR2 YFSETQ, per germline. This CDR3 is CASSPGQLNEKLFF. The CDR3 DNA sequence: TGCGCCAGCAGCCCCGGACAGCTTAATGAAAAACTGTTTTTT.

This clone was detected only once. This rearrangement joins TRBV7-7 to TRBJ2-7; D might be TRBD1 (5 bases). V shed 2 bases and J shed 6 bases, with 11 bases lying between them. The CDR3 consists of 13 residues. Germline V gene data show CDR1 as SSHAT and CDR2 as FNYEAQ (reference sequence). Here the CDR3 DNA reads TGTGCCAGCAGCTTAACGCAGGGCGTCGAGCAGTACTTC. Its translation: CASSLTQGVEQYF.

This chain links TRBV10-3 with TRBJ1-2, with 7 bases lining up with TRBD1. Trimming at V came to 10 bases and at J to 4 bases, leaving 12 bases not matched to a gene. CDR1 and CDR2 (germline): ENHRY, SYGVKD. The CDR3 totals 14 residues. The CDR3 here is CASRTAQGPYGYTF. DNA of the CDR3: TGTGCCAGCCGGACAGCACAGGGGCCCTATGGCTACACCTTC.

The chain has TRBV7-9 and TRBJ2-3, with TRBD1 identical over 10 bases. The CDR3 covers 14 residues. Unmatched junction bases numbered 1, after V lost 3 bases and J lost 4 bases. Per germline, CDR1 SEHNR and CDR2 FQNEAQ (reference sequence). The CDR3 sequence is CASSFGTGADTQYF. The DNA for the CDR3 is TGTGCCAGCAGCTTTGGGACAGGGGCAGATACGCAGTATTTT.

In nucleotides, the CDR3 is TGTGCCAGCAGCTTAATTGGGACAGGGCAGTATTTT. Its protein is CASSLIGTGQYF. This chain connects TRBV13 to TRBJ2-3; TRBD1 matches 8 bases. J was trimmed by 11 bases and V by 2 bases; bases with no gene match: 3. Germline V gene data show CDR1 as PRHDT and CDR2 as FYEKMQ (reference sequence). This CDR3 has 12 amino acids.

The V call is TRBV30, the J call TRBJ1-4; no clear D. The V end was cut by 2 bases, the J end by 7 bases, with 8 bases between. The germline V gene encodes CDR1 GTSNPN and CDR2 SVGIG (reference sequence). The CDR3 is 12 amino acids. CDR3 protein: CAWSRGSEKLFF. In DNA form, the CDR3 reads TGTGCCTGGAGTAGAGGTTCTGAAAAACTGTTTTTT. The complete variable domain, with remaining parts taken from reference TRBV30 and TRBJ1-4, reads SQTIHQWPATLVQPVGSPLSLECTVEGTSNPNLYWYRQAAGRGLQLLFYSVGIGQISSEVPQNLSASRPQDRQFILSSKKLLLSDSGFYLCAWSRGSEKLFFGSGTQLSVL.

With regard to this clone: The junction shows a germline mismatch at one end, possibly a read error. This chain joins TRBV5-8 and TRBJ1-1, with a weak D call TRBD1 (5 bases). This CDR3 comprises 12 residues. CDR1 and CDR2 (germline): SGHTS, YDEGEE. The CDR3 DNA is TGTGCCAGCAGCTTGGGATGGGGCGCCGGTGGCTTT. It specifies CASSLGWGAGGF.